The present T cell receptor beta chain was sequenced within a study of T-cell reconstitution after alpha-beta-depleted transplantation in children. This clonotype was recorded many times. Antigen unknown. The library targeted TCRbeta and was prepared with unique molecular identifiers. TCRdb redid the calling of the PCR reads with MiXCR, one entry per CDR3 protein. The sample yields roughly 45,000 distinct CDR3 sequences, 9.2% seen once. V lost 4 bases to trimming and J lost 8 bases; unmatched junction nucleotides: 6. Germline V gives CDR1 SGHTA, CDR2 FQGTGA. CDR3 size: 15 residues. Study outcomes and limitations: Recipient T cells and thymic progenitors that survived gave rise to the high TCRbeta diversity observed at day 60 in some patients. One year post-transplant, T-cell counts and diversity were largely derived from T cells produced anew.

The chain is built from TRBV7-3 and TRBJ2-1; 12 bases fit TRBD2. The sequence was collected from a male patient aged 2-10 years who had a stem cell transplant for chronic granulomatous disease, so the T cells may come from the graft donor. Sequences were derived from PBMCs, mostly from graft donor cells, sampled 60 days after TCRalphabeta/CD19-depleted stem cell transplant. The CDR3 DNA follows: TGTGCCAGCAGCTCTACTAGCGGGAGGCAGTATGAGCAGTTCTTC. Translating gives CASSSTSGRQYEQFF.